These 27 T cell receptor beta chains came from one sample sequenced in a study of T-cell memory formation after mild COVID-19. TCRdb called the 5' RACE reads again in MiXCR, with one record for every CDR3 protein. Seen here are 200,000 to 300,000 distinct CDR3 sequences, 15% to 17% observed once, and the top ten hold more than 2%. Sequencing used PBMCs or a T cell subset sorted from them (not recorded which). The source is an adult woman who had mild COVID-19 (a few samples of this study predate the infection). Cell type and time point are not known.

This chain links TRBV11-1 with TRBJ2-7, with D possibly called TRBD1 or TRBD2 (5 bases each). This CDR3 region has 15 residues. Germline V CDR1 and CDR2: SGHAT, FQDESV (reference sequence). V was clipped by 8 bases and J by 1 base, with 18 bases between them. This chain's CDR3 is CASRSRDGGSYEQYF. The CDR3 nucleotides read TGTGCCAGCCGATCCCGGGACGGAGGATCCTACGAGCAGTACTTC.

In its sample, this clonotype was seen a few times. V is TRBV3-1 and J is TRBJ2-3; 9 bases line up with TRBD2. The germline gives CDR1 LGHDT, CDR2 YNNKEL (reference sequence). The CDR3 totals 17 residues. V trimming: 0 bases; J trimming: 3 bases; junction bases outside the gene matches: 7. DNA of the CDR3: TGTGCCAGCAGCCAAGAGTCGGCGGGGGGGCAGACAGATACGCAGTATTTT. Translating it yields CASSQESAGGQTDTQYF.

This clonotype turned up a few times. CDR3 residues: CASSPRTSRLLPQETQYF. In DNA, the CDR3 is TGCGCCAGCAGCCCCCGGACTAGTCGACTCCTACCGCAAGAGACCCAGTACTTC. This chain uses TRBV5-1 with TRBJ2-5, with 7 bases that match TRBD2. This CDR3 is built from 18 residues. V lost 4 bases to trimming and J lost 2 bases; unmatched junction nucleotides: 17. CDR1 SGHRS and CDR2 YFSETQ come from the germline V gene.

V gene TRBV6-1 combines with J gene TRBJ2-1; D gene ambiguous. The V end lost 0 bases, the J end lost 11 bases, and 5 bases lay between the germline ends. Germline V gene lookup returns CDR1 MNHNS and CDR2 SASEGT. CDR3 length equals 11 residues. This chain's CDR3 is CASSEAEQQFF. The CDR3 DNA reads TGTGCCAGCAGTGAAGCAGAACAGCAGTTCTTC.

This clonotype was found many times. V usage is TRBV7-9 and J usage is TRBJ2-2; 14 bases map to TRBD2. V dropped 7 bases and J dropped 0; count of bases not matched to a gene: 7. Germline assignment: CDR1 SEHNR and CDR2 FQNEAQ (reference sequence). The CDR3 runs 18 residues. For the CDR3, the DNA is TGTGCCAGCAAACCGGGACTAGCGGGGGCTACGAACACCGGGGAGCTGTTTTTT. This encodes CASKPGLAGATNTGELFF.

The V and J genes are TRBV24-1 and TRBJ2-2; a possible D gene is TRBD1 (6 bases). CDR1 is KGHDR and CDR2 is SFDVKD in the germline V gene. V lost 9 bases, J lost 1 base, and 14 bases lay in between. This CDR3 is 15 amino acids long. For the CDR3, the DNA is TGTGCCACCGGGGGAAGAGGGGGGAACACCGGGGAGCTGTTTTTT. Translated: CATGGRGGNTGELFF.

V gene TRBV5-4 combines with J gene TRBJ2-1, with D perhaps given as TRBD1 or TRBD2 (7 bases each). Trimming removed 1 base at V and 2 bases at J, with 13 bases between. The germline V gene has CDR1 SGHNT and CDR2 YYREEE (reference sequence). This CDR3 is 16 amino acids long. The CDR3 sequence: CASSLSRGGTYNEQFF. The CDR3, as DNA: TGTGCCAGCAGCTTGTCCAGGGGGGGCACCTACAATGAGCAGTTCTTC.

The chain's CDR3 is CASSLWTPRDPNSPLHF. The CDR3 coding sequence is TGTGCCAGCAGCCTTTGGACACCAAGGGATCCCAATTCACCCCTCCACTTT. The chain joins TRBV9 to TRBJ1-6; maybe TRBD1 (5 bases). Germline values: CDR1 SGDLS, CDR2 YYNGEE. V was trimmed by 4 bases and J by 7 bases, leaving 21 bases between them. The CDR3 runs 17 residues.

Turning to this clonotype: The junction departs from germline at one end; a sequencing error may be responsible. This chain joins TRBV14 and TRBJ2-1; TRBD1 agrees at 9 bases. CDR1 SGHDN and CDR2 FVKESK come from the germline V gene. CDR3 length: 13 residues. The CDR3 region has the DNA TGTGCCAGCAGCCAAGTTCCGATGGGACAGGGATCCTTC. Protein sequence: CASSQVPMGQGSF.

This rearrangement joins TRBV10-3 to TRBJ1-1, with 10 bases identical to TRBD1. Losses at the gene ends were 5 bases for V and 6 bases for J; bases not matched to a gene: 6. The germline gives CDR1 ENHRY, CDR2 SYGVKD. The CDR3 extends over 14 amino acids. CDR3 nucleotides: TGTGCCATCAGTCCCGGGACAGGGGTGGCTGAAGCTTTCTTT. As protein: CAISPGTGVAEAFF.

This clonotype was counted only a few times. The chain carries TRBV5-5 and TRBJ2-1; D is unclear. CDR3 length: 14 amino acids. CDR1 is SGHKS and CDR2 is YYEKEE in the germline V gene (reference sequence). Trimming removed 0 bases at V and 5 bases at J, with 9 bases between. CDR3 amino acids: CASSLGGRDNEQFF. CDR3 DNA: TGTGCCAGCAGCTTGGGTGGTAGGGACAATGAGCAGTTCTTC.

The rearrangement uses TRBV5-5 and TRBJ2-7; TRBD1 matches 8 bases. V was clipped by 6 bases and J by 2 bases; unmatched bases: 4. Germline V gene sequence: CDR1 SGHKS, CDR2 YYEKEE (reference sequence). CDR3 length equals 13 residues. The CDR3 nucleotides are TGTGCCAGCAACCTACAGGGGGCCTACGAGCAGTACTTC. This encodes CASNLQGAYEQYF.

In this sample, this clonotype turned up a few times. The chain has TRBV7-9 and TRBJ2-5; D call uncertain. V lost 2 bases and J 5 bases, leaving 6 bases between the germline ends. The CDR3 has 12 amino acids. Germline CDR1 is SEHNR and CDR2 is FQNEAQ (reference sequence). The CDR3 coding sequence is TGTGCCAGCAGCTTACTTGTTGAGACCCAGTACTTC. Translating it yields CASSLLVETQYF.

The chain uses TRBV29-1 and TRBJ1-4; D not resolved. Germline values: CDR1 SQVTM, CDR2 ANQGSEA. Trimming cost V 3 bases and J 8 bases, with 13 bases left between them. The CDR3 loop spans 13 amino acids. The chain's CDR3 is CSVERGFGEKLFF. The DNA for the CDR3 is TGCAGCGTTGAGCGAGGATTTGGGGAAAAACTGTTTTTT.

This clonotype has a handful of counts. CDR3 sequence: CATSDSIAGSYNEQFF. The CDR3 region has the DNA TGTGCCACCAGTGATTCGATAGCCGGCTCCTACAATGAGCAGTTCTTC. The rearrangement uses TRBV24-1 and TRBJ2-1; D unclear. V was trimmed by 2 bases and J by 0 bases, leaving 10 bases between them. Germline values: CDR1 KGHDR, CDR2 SFDVKD. The length of the CDR3 is 16 residues.

The chain carries TRBV4-1 and TRBJ1-5; 10 bases align to TRBD1. V lost 2 bases, J lost 6 bases, and 16 bases stayed unmatched. Germline values: CDR1 MGHRA, CDR2 YSYEKL. The CDR3 is 19 residues long. The CDR3 reads CASSQTPQGETGGFQPQHF. Written as DNA, the CDR3 is TGCGCCAGCAGCCAAACTCCTCAGGGGGAGACAGGGGGCTTTCAGCCCCAGCATTTT.

This chain joins TRBV7-9 and TRBJ1-1; tentative D call: TRBD1 (6 bases). The V and J ends lost 5 bases and 1 base respectively, with 14 bases between them. Germline V gene sequence: CDR1 SEHNR, CDR2 FQNEAQ (reference sequence). The CDR3 length is 15 residues. For the CDR3, the DNA is TGTGCCAGCAGCCAGTACAGGGACAAGAACACTGAAGCTTTCTTT. It is translated as CASSQYRDKNTEAFF.

This clonotype was detected ten times or more. CDR3 protein: CASTLGGVKKNEQFF. CDR3 bases: TGTGCCAGCACCCTCGGGGGGGTAAAAAAAAATGAGCAGTTCTTC. This chain links TRBV7-2 with TRBJ2-1, with TRBD2 matching over 8 bases. This CDR3 has 15 amino acids. J lost 7 bases, V lost 7 bases, and 12 bases had no gene match. The V gene's germline CDR1 is SGHTA and CDR2 FQGNSA.

The rearrangement links TRBV12-3 or TRBV12-4 to TRBJ1-4; the D gene is possibly TRBD1 (5 bases). The V gene lost 6 bases and the J gene lost 7 bases, with 15 bases spanning the gap. This CDR3 comprises 14 residues. The chain's CDR3 is CASSRGETGEKLFF. In DNA, the CDR3 is TGTGCCAGCAGCCGAGGGGAGACGGGTGAAAAACTGTTTTTT.

This sequence joins TRBV12-3 or TRBV12-4 and TRBJ2-1; no clear D gene. Trimming removed 6 bases from V and 5 bases from J, with 14 bases in between. The CDR3 has 14 residues. The CDR3 DNA reads TGTGCCAGCAGCCTGATCCAAACCAACAATGAGCAGTTCTTC. Translating gives CASSLIQTNNEQFF.

The chain links TRBV7-2 to TRBJ2-2; a possible D gene is TRBD2 (6 bases). The CDR3 extends over 14 amino acids. Trimming left V 4 bases short and J 5 bases short, with 11 bases between. Germline assignment: CDR1 SGHTA and CDR2 FQGNSA. For the CDR3, the DNA is TGTGCCAGCAGCTCGGGACTTACAACCGGGGAGCTGTTTTTT. Its translation: CASSSGLTTGELFF. Based on the CDR3 plus reference TRBV7-2 and TRBJ2-2, the full variable domain is GAGVSQSPSNKVTEKGKDVELRCDPISGHTALYWYRQSLGQGLEFLIYFQGNSAPDKSGLPSDRFSAERTGGSVSTLTIQRTQQEDSAVYLCASSSGLTTGELFFGEGSRLTVL.

The rearrangement joins TRBV27 to TRBJ2-3; 8 nucleotides line up with TRBD2. The germline gives CDR1 MNHEY, CDR2 SMNVEV (reference sequence). V shed 11 bases, J shed 4 bases, and the junction held 8 bases outside the gene matches. CDR3 length equals 13 residues. For the CDR3, the DNA is TGTGCCTGCCAGCGGGAGATCGCAGATACGCAGTATTTT. This translates into CACQREIADTQYF.

This clonotype was seen at least ten times. The chain carries TRBV12-3 or TRBV12-4 and TRBJ2-1; 7 nucleotides align to TRBD2. The CDR3 is 15 amino acids. V lost 5 bases, J lost 4 bases, and 8 bases stayed unmatched. The CDR3, as DNA: TGTGCCAGCAGTCAAAGCGGGACTAAGTACAATGAGCAGTTCTTC. Protein sequence: CASSQSGTKYNEQFF.

The chain is built from TRBV14 and TRBJ2-6; unclear D gene. Germline CDR1 and CDR2: SGHDN and FVKESK. The V gene lost 4 bases and the J gene lost 0 bases, with 7 bases spanning the gap. CDR3 length equals 15 residues. CDR3 sequence reads: CASSPLSSGANVLTF. The CDR3 region has the DNA TGTGCCAGCAGCCCCCTTTCCTCTGGGGCCAACGTCCTGACTTTC.

A few counts support this clonotype. The V and J genes are TRBV30 and TRBJ1-3; D remains ambiguous. The CDR3 consists of 13 residues. CDR1 and CDR2 from the germline V gene are GTSNPN and SVGIG (reference sequence). Trimming left V 4 bases short and J 3 bases short, with 10 bases between. The CDR3, as DNA: TGTGCCTGGACCCGTGGCAGTGGAAACACCATATATTTT. As protein: CAWTRGSGNTIYF.

This clonotype occurred a few times. The CDR3, as DNA: TGTGCCAGCAGTTCAACTGATCAGCCCCAGCATTTT. Encoded protein: CASSSTDQPQHF. The genes are TRBV28 and TRBJ1-5, with D hard to call. From germline, CDR1 is MDHEN and CDR2 SYDVKM. Trimming removed 4 bases from V and 5 bases from J, with 6 bases in between. This CDR3 spans 12 amino acids.

CDR3 in amino acids: CASSVTGLDYNEQFF. CDR3 sequence (DNA): TGTGCCAGCAGCGTTACGGGACTTGACTACAATGAGCAGTTCTTC. The V call is TRBV9, the J call TRBJ2-1; maybe TRBD2 (6 bases). The germline V gene encodes CDR1 SGDLS and CDR2 YYNGEE. V shed 2 bases and J shed 3 bases, with 12 bases lying between them. The CDR3 extends over 15 amino acids.